What follows are 9 T cell receptor beta chains derived from one specimen sequenced in a study of shared clonotypes between healthy human individuals. TCRdb's table, derived via immunoSEQ multiplex PCR, lists solely in-frame clones and lacks some. The table shows under 2,000,000 clones, with over 85% occurring only once. The naive CD8 population came from CD45RO-negative cells selected for CCR7, without terminally differentiated effector memory CD45RA+ cells. Sequencing was performed on naive CD8+ T cells sorted from blood. These receptors were taken from a man aged 18 to 29 in good health.

The chain recombines TRBV15 with TRBJ2-7, with 11 positions matching TRBD2. The CDR3 is made up of 14 amino acids. Germline V gene data show CDR1 as LNHNV and CDR2 as YYDKDF (reference sequence). After removal of 5 bases from V and 4 bases from J, the junction contained 4 bases not matched to a gene. The DNA of the CDR3 is TGTGCCACCAGCGGACCTAGCGGGAGGTACGAGCAGTACTTC. It specifies CATSGPSGRYEQYF.

This chain links TRBV29-1 with TRBJ2-2; D unresolved. Between the trimmed V and J ends, which lost 0 bases and 5 bases, there was a span of 4 bases. The germline V gene encodes CDR1 SQVTM and CDR2 ANQGSEA. CDR3 length: 12 amino acids. The CDR3 is CSVEEVTGELFF. CDR3 coding DNA: TGCAGCGTTGAAGAAGTAACCGGGGAGCTGTTTTTT.

This clone was picked up one time. The chain joins TRBV2 to TRBJ2-2; D could derive from TRBD1 or TRBD2 (5 bases each). The CDR3 spans 16 residues. Germline lookup yields CDR1 SNHLY and CDR2 FYNNEI. The ends were cut back, 6 bases at V and 1 base at J, with 15 bases in the middle. The CDR3 here is CASSSGTSLNTGELFF. The DNA for the CDR3 is TGTGCCAGCAGCTCCGGGACCTCTTTGAACACCGGGGAGCTGTTTTTT.

The chain uses TRBV13 and TRBJ1-2; D ambiguous. V shed 5 bases and J shed 0 bases, with 16 bases lying between them. Germline V gives CDR1 PRHDT, CDR2 FYEKMQ (reference sequence). The CDR3 runs 16 residues. The DNA for the CDR3 is TGTGCCAGCAGCCCTTCGACCGCTCCACCTAACTATGGCTACACCTTC. Protein: CASSPSTAPPNYGYTF.

This clone appeared a single time. V and J are TRBV4-1 and TRBJ1-6; D is perhaps TRBD1 (5 bases). The CDR3 extends over 16 amino acids. The germline V gene has CDR1 MGHRA and CDR2 YSYEKL. V was trimmed by 0 bases and J by 5 bases, leaving 11 bases between them. CDR3 in DNA: TGCGCCAGCAGCCAAGATATGGGCAGGGATAATTCACCCCTCCACTTT. This translates into CASSQDMGRDNSPLHF.

This sequence joins TRBV30 and TRBJ2-7, with D possibly called TRBD1 or TRBD2 (5 bases each). Trimming took 5 bases from V and 3 from J, leaving 14 bases between them. The CDR3 length is 13 residues. Germline lookup yields CDR1 GTSNPN and CDR2 SVGIG (reference sequence). Here the CDR3 DNA reads TGTGCCTGGGGGCACGGGGCGGGCTACGAGCAGTACTTC. It yields the protein CAWGHGAGYEQYF.

The chain has TRBV7-9 and TRBJ2-5; perhaps TRBD1 as D (6 bases). The CDR3 has 15 residues. V lost 6 bases and J 2 bases, leaving 16 bases between the germline ends. CDR1 SEHNR and CDR2 FQNEAQ come from the germline V gene (reference sequence). In DNA form, the CDR3 reads TGTGCCAGCAGGGGTGAGGGGGTTAGGCAAGAGACCCAGTACTTC. It codes for CASRGEGVRQETQYF. Complete variable domain (other parts from reference TRBV7-9 and TRBJ2-5): DTGVSQNPRHKITKRGQNVTFRCDPISEHNRLYWYRQTLGQGPEFLTYFQNEAQLEKSRLLSDRFSAERPKGSFSTLEIQRTEQGDSAMYLCASRGEGVRQETQYFGPGTRLLVL.

The chain links TRBV11-1 to TRBJ2-7, with 11 bases identical to TRBD2. Germline-derived CDR1 and CDR2 are SGHAT and FQDESV (reference sequence). This CDR3 is 16 amino acids long. Losses at the gene ends were 5 bases for V and 6 bases for J; bases not matched to a gene: 12. CDR3 in amino acids: CASSPVGLAGGSEQYF. DNA of the CDR3: TGTGCCAGCAGCCCCGTCGGTCTAGCGGGGGGCTCCGAGCAGTACTTC.

Points on this clone: The identical CDR3 is also encoded by other nucleotide sequences in the sample. The chain combines TRBV27 with TRBJ1-2, with 7 bases aligning to TRBD1. The trim removed 3 bases at V and 5 bases at J, leaving 6 bases unmatched. Germline values: CDR1 MNHEY, CDR2 SMNVEV (reference sequence). The CDR3 is 14 amino acids. The CDR3 nucleotides read TGTGCCAGCAGTTTGGTAGGGGGCGATTATGGCTACACCTTC. Translating it yields CASSLVGGDYGYTF.